This TCR beta chain originates from a study of blood T cell repertoires in COVID-19. About the research overall: Material from acute and convalescent COVID-19 was sourced from the United States, Italy and Spain.

V lost 2 bases to trimming and J lost 4 bases, with 8 bases between them. The germline V gene encodes CDR1 MNHEY and CDR2 SVGAGI. This CDR3 has 14 residues. The table came from immunoSEQ multiplex PCR; TCRdb's copy has only in-frame clones and leaves some out. The repertoire holds about 23,000 clones, with about 88% as singletons. The chain combines TRBV6-5 with TRBJ1-4; D not resolved. The receptor's source is a man between 70 and 80 years old in a cohort sampled during active COVID-19. Sequencing was carried out using peripheral blood. In DNA, the CDR3 is TGTGCCAGCAGTTACCGGGTCTTTAATGAAAAACTGTTTTTT. The encoded protein is CASSYRVFNEKLFF.